The TCR beta chain described here comes from a study of chemoradiotherapy in HPV16-positive cancers. The wider study: A couple of HPV16-positive patients' cells yielded candidate HPV-specific clones and common motifs.

The CDR3 has 16 amino acids. V was pared by 4 bases and J by 2 bases, with 17 bases between. Germline-derived CDR1 and CDR2 are SGHNT and YYREEE (reference sequence). Libraries were prepared by immunoSEQ multiplex PCR; TCRdb keeps only in-frame clonotypes and omits some of them. The sample contains 3,500 to 4,500 clones, around 90% of which appear only once. Over chemoradiotherapy, repertoires were sampled more than once. The sample here was taken from a patient who underwent chemoradiotherapy. The rearrangement joins TRBV5-4 to TRBJ2-3; D assignment may be TRBD1 or TRBD2 (7 bases each). This clonotype was obtained from a human donor with HPV-associated anogenital cancer. CDR3 sequence: CASSHGLGGPTDTQYF. CDR3 nucleotides: TGTGCCAGCAGCCACGGACTAGGGGGCCCCACAGATACGCAGTATTTT.